This TCR beta chain was observed in a study of blood T cell repertoires in COVID-19. Across the study: Researchers got acute and convalescent COVID-19 samples from the United States, Italy and Spain. T cells, B-cell-depleted T cells, or PBMCs supplied cDNA or gDNA.

This table comes from immunoSEQ multiplex PCR, and its TCRdb copy is limited to in-frame clones, with some not included. The repertoire holds some 41,000 clones, with around 82% as singletons. This clone was recorded once. J was trimmed by 10 bases and V by 4 bases; bases with no gene match: 4. Germline CDR1 is LGHDT and CDR2 is YNNKEL (reference sequence). The CDR3 contains 14 residues. The clonotype was recovered from an elderly woman with active or convalescent COVID-19. The sample consisted of peripheral blood. V gene TRBV3-1 (or the pseudogene TRBV3-2) combines with J gene TRBJ2-1, with TRBD2 matching over 13 bases. CDR3 sequence: CASSLGTSGIEQFF. Written as DNA, the CDR3 is TGTGCCAGCAGCCTTGGGACTAGCGGGATCGAGCAGTTCTTC.